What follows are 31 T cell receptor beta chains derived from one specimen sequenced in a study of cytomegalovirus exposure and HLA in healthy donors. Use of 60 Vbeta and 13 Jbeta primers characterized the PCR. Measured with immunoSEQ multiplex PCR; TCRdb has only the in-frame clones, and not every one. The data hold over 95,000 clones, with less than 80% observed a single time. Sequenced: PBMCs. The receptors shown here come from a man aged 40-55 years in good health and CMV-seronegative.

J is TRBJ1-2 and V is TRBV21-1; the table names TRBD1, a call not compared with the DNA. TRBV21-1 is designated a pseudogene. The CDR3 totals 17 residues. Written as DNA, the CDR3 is TGTGCCAGCAGCAATCGGGACAGAAAGATAACTAACTATGGCTACACCTTC. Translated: CASSNRDRKITNYGYTF.

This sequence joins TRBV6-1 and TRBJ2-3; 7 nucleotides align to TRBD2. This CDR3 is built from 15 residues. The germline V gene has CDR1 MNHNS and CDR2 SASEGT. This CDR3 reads CAARTGERDVYTQYF. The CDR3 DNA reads TGTGCGGCCCGTACCGGGGAGCGGGATGTGTATACGCAGTATTTT.

Written as DNA, the CDR3 is TGTGCCAGCAGCTTGGTCAAGGGGCCATATCTGCCCTCCTACGAGCAGTACTTC. Translation gives CASSLVKGPYLPSYEQYF. This chain links TRBV5-6 with TRBJ2-7; D is perhaps TRBD1 (5 bases). V was clipped by 0 bases and J by 0 bases, with 19 bases between them. Germline V lookup: CDR1 SGHDT, CDR2 YYEEEE. The CDR3 contains 18 residues.

CDR3 sequence (DNA): TGTGCCAGCCCAACCGACGGGAGGACAGATACGCAGTATTTT. It specifies CASPTDGRTDTQYF. The chain couples TRBV2 to TRBJ2-3, with 7 bases fitting TRBD2. The CDR3 is 14 residues long. The V gene's germline CDR1 is SNHLY and CDR2 FYNNEI. The junction had 8 bases not matched to a gene; V was cut back by 8 bases and J by 3 bases.

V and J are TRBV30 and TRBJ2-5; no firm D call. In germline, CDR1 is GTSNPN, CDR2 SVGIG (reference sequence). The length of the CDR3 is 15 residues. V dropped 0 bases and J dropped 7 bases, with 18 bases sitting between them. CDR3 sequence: CAWSVTRPLGGTQYF. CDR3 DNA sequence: TGTGCCTGGAGTGTAACCAGACCCCTCGGCGGGACCCAGTACTTC.

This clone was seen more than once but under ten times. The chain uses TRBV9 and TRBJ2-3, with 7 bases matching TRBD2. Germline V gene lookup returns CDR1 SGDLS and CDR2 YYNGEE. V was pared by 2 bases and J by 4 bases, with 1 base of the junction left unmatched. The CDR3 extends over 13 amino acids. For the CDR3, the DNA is TGTGCCAGCAGCGTTGGGGGGGCAGATACGCAGTATTTT. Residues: CASSVGGADTQYF. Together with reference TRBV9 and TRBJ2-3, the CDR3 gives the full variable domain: DSGVTQTPKHLITATGQRVTLRCSPRSGDLSVYWYQQSLDQGLQFLIQYYNGEERAKGNILERFSAQQFPDLHSELNLSSLELGDSALYFCASSVGGADTQYFGPGTRLTVL.

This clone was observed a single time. The CDR3 here is CASSLTGIETEAFF. The CDR3 DNA follows: TGCGCCAGCAGCTTAACGGGAATAGAAACTGAAGCTTTCTTT. The chain joins TRBV5-1 to TRBJ1-1; D is undetermined. CDR3 length: 14 amino acids. Between the trimmed V and J ends, which lost 2 bases and 5 bases, there was a span of 13 bases. Germline CDR1 and CDR2: SGHRS and YFSETQ.

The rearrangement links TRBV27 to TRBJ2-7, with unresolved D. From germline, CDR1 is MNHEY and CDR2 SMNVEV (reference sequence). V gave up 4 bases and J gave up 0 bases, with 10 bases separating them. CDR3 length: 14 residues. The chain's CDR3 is CASSSSASSYEQYF. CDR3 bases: TGTGCCAGCAGTTCCTCAGCGAGCTCCTACGAGCAGTACTTC.

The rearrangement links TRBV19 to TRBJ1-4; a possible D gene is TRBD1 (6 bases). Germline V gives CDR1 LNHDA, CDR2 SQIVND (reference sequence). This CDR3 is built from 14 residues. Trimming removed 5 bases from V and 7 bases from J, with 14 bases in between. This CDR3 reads CASSARQAGEKLFF. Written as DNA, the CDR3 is TGTGCCAGTAGTGCCCGACAGGCCGGTGAAAAACTGTTTTTT. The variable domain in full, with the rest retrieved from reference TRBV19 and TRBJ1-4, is DGGITQSPKYLFRKEGQNVTLSCEQNLNHDAMYWYRQDPGQGLRLIYYSQIVNDFQKGDIAEGYSVSREKKESFPLTVTSAQKNPTAFYLCASSARQAGEKLFFGSGTQLSVL.

The CDR3 DNA reads as TGTGCCAGCAGTTCCGGGACAGTAAACTATCAGCCCCAGCATTTT. This gives the protein CASSSGTVNYQPQHF. The rearrangement links TRBV2 to TRBJ1-5; 7 positions agree with TRBD1. The CDR3 runs to 15 residues. Germline trimming cut 5 bases from V and 5 bases from J; bases unmatched to any gene: 9. Germline V gene data show CDR1 as SNHLY and CDR2 as FYNNEI.

CDR3 in DNA: TGTGCCAGCAGCCCTGGACAGGGTGCCGATGAGCAGTTCTTC. Translating it yields CASSPGQGADEQFF. The chain combines TRBV11-2 with TRBJ2-1; 8 bases are a match to TRBD1. Trimming cost V 5 bases and J 8 bases; bases outside gene matches: 8. The length of the CDR3 is 14 residues. The germline CDR1 and CDR2 sequences are SGHAT and FQNNGV.

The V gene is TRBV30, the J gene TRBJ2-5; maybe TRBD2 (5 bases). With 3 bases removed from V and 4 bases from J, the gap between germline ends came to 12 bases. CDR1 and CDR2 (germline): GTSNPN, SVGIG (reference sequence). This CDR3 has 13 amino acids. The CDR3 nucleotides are TGTGCCTGGAGCCTAGGAGGCAGAGAGACCCAGTACTTC. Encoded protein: CAWSLGGRETQYF.

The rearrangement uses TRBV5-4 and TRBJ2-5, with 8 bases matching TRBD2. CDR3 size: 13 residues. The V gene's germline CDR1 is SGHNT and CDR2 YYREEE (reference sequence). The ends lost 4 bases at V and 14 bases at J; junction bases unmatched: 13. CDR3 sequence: CASSGDYGGRFYF. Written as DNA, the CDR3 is TGTGCCAGCAGCGGGGACTACGGCGGGAGGTTTTACTTC. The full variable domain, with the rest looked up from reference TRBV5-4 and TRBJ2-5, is ETGVTQSPTHLIKTRGQQVTLRCSSQSGHNTVSWYQQALGQGPQFIFQYYREEENGRGNFPPRFSGLQFPNYSSELNVNALELDDSALYLCASSGDYGGRFYFGPGTRLLVL.

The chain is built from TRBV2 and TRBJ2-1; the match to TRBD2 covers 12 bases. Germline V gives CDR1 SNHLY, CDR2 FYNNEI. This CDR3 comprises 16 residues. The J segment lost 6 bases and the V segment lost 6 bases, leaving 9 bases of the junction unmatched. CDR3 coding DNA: TGTGCCAGCAGCTTACTAGCGGGAGGTCCCCCCAATGAGCAGTTCTTC. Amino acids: CASSLLAGGPPNEQFF.

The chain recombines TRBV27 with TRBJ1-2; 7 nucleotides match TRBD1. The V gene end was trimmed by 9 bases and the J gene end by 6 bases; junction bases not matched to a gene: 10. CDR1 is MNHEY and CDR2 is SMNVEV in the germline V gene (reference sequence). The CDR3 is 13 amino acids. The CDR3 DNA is TGTGCCAGTGGGCAGGAGGGGGCTAATGGCTACACCTTC. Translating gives CASGQEGANGYTF.

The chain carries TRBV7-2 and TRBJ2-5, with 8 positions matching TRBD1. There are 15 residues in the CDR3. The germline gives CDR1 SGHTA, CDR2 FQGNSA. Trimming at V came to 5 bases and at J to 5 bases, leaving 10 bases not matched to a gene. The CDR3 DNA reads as TGTGCCAGCAGCCCCGACAGGGGTAGGACGGAGACCCAGTACTTC. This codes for CASSPDRGRTETQYF. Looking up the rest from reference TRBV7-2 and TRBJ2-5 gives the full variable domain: GAGVSQSPSNKVTEKGKDVELRCDPISGHTALYWYRQSLGQGLEFLIYFQGNSAPDKSGLPSDRFSAERTGGSVSTLTIQRTQQEDSAVYLCASSPDRGRTETQYFGPGTRLLVL.

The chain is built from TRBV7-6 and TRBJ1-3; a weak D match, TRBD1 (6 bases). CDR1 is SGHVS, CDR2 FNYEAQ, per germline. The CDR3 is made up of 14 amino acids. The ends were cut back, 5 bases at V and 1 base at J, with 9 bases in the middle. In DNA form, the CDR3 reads TGTGCCAGCAGCCCAGGGGTTTCTGGAAACACCATATATTTT. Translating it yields CASSPGVSGNTIYF.

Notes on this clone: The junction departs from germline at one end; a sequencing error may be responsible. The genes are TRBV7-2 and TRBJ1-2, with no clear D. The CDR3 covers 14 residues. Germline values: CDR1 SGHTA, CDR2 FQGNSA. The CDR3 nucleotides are TGTGCCAGCAGTTTAGGGCGGCAGACCCTCGAGGGCGCCTTC. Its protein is CASSLGRQTLEGAF.

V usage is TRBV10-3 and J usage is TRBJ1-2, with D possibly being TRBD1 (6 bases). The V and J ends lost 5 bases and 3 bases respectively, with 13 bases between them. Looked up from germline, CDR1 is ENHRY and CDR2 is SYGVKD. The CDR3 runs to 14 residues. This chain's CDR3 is CAISNAGDDYGYTF. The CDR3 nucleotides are TGTGCCATCAGTAACGCAGGGGATGACTATGGCTACACCTTC.

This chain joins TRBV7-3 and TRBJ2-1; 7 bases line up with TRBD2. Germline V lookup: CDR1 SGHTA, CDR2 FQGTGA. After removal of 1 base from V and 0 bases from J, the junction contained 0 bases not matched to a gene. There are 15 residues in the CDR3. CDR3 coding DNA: TGTGCCAGCAGCTTAAGCGGGGGCTCCTACAATGAGCAGTTCTTC. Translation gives CASSLSGGSYNEQFF.

CDR3 sequence (DNA): TGTGCCAGCAGTGCCTACAGGGGACCCTACAATGAGCAGTTCTTC. Amino acids: CASSAYRGPYNEQFF. This rearrangement joins TRBV7-3 to TRBJ2-1; 7 positions agree with TRBD1. V lost 6 bases to trimming and J lost 2 bases; unmatched junction nucleotides: 7. Germline CDR1 reads SGHTA; CDR2 reads FQGTGA. The CDR3 extends over 15 amino acids.

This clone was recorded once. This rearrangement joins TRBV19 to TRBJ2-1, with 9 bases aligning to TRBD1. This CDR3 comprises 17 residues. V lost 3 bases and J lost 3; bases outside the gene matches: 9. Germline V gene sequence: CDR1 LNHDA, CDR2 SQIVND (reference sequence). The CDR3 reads CASSISRDRAIYNEQFF. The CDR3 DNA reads TGTGCCAGTAGTATCTCCCGGGACAGGGCTATCTACAATGAGCAGTTCTTC.

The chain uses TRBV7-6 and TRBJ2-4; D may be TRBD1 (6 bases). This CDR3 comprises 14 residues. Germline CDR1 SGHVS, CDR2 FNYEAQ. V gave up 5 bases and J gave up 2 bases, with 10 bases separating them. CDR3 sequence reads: CASSGGQPKNIQYF. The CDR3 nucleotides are TGTGCCAGCAGCGGAGGACAGCCCAAAAACATTCAGTACTTC.

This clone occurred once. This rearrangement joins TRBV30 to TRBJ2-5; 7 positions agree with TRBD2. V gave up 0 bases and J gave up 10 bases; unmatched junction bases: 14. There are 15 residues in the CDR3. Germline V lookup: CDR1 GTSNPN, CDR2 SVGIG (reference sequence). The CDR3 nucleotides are TGTGCCTGGAGTGTACCCCCAGTCTCGGGGAGGGACCAGTACTTC. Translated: CAWSVPPVSGRDQYF.

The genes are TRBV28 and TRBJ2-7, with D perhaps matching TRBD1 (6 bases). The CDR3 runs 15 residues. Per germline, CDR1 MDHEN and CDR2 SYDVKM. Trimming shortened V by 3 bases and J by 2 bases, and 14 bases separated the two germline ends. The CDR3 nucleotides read TGTGCCAGCAGTTTCCCTCGGGACACAGCCTACGAGCAGTACTTC. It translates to CASSFPRDTAYEQYF.

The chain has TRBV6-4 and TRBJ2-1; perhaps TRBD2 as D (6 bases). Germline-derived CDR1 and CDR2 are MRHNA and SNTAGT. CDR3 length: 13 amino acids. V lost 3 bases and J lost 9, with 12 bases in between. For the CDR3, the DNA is TGTGCCAGCAGTGAATTGTTGGGGGGTGAGCAGTTCTTC. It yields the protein CASSELLGGEQFF.

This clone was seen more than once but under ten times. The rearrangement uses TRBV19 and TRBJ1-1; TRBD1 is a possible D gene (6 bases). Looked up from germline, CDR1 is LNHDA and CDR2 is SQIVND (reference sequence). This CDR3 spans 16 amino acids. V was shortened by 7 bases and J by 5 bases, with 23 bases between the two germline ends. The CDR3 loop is CASNSPGTKGVTEAFF. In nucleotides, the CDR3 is TGTGCCAGTAATTCCCCCGGGACAAAGGGGGTTACTGAAGCTTTCTTT.

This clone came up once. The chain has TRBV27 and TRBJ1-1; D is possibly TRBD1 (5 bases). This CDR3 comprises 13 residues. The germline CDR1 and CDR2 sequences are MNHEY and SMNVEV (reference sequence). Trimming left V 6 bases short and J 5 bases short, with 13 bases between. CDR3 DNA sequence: TGTGCCAGCAGGACCACAGGAGGGACTGAAGCTTTCTTT. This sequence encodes CASRTTGGTEAFF.

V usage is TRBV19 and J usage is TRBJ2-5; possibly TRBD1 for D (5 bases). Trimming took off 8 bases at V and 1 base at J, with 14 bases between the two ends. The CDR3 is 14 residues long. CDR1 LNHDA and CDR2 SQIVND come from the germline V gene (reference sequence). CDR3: CASSIGAAQETQYF. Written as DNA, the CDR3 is TGTGCCAGTTCAATAGGGGCAGCCCAAGAGACCCAGTACTTC.

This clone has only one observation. The CDR3 loop reads CASSFLAGTSGKGGELFF. The CDR3 coding sequence is TGTGCCAGCAGTTTCCTGGCTGGGACTAGCGGGAAGGGCGGGGAGCTGTTTTTT. The chain couples TRBV28 to TRBJ2-2, with TRBD2 matching over 13 bases. The germline CDR1 and CDR2 sequences are MDHEN and SYDVKM. This CDR3 has 18 residues. V shed 3 bases, J shed 7 bases, and the junction held 11 bases outside the gene matches.

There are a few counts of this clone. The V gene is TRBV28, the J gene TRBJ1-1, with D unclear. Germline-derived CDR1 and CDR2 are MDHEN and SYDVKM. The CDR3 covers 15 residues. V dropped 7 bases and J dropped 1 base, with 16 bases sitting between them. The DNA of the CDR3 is TGTGCCAGCAACCTCTTAGGGAGCCGGAACACTGAAGCTTTCTTT. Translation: CASNLLGSRNTEAFF. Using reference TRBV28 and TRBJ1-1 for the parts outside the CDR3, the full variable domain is DVKVTQSSRYLVKRTGEKVFLECVQDMDHENMFWYRQDPGLGLRLIYFSYDVKMKEKGDIPEGYSVSREKKERFSLILESASTNQTSMYLCASNLLGSRNTEAFFGQGTRLTVV.